This TCR beta chain comes out of a study of molecular identifiers for immune sequencing clone quantification (dated 2018 in TCRdb). The study in broad terms: For a replicate experiment, RNA from around 20,000 or 100,000 naive CD8 T cells was divided into five aliquots, of which four were sequenced. CD8 T cells were used in a methods study to benchmark molecular-identifier clustering-based TCR repertoire sequencing (MIDCIRS) and TCR RNA copy counting. What the research found in general, with its limitations: Without barcode sub-clustering, chimeric consensus sequences inflated TCR diversity; chimeras reached as high as 47%. A single cell's worth of spiked-in Jurkat TCR RNA was reported detectable even among 750,000 to 1,000,000 naive CD8 T cells. Highly expanded clone sizes could be underestimated if identical TCR molecules share a barcode. Naive libraries contained spiked-in Jurkat TCR RNA (approximately 10 copies' worth), which is not part of the donor repertoire. Modeling gave around 3.3 recovered TCR RNA copies per cell versus about ten by digital PCR, implying 25% to 30% capture efficiency. In CMV-specific effector cells, over 99% of molecules were held by clones above 20 RNA copies, whereas under 1% of molecules were held by such clones in naive cells.

V sheds 4 bases and J sheds 4 bases, leaving 16 bases between their ends. CDR1 and CDR2 are drawn from the germline V gene (reference sequence): PRHDT, FYEKMQ. Taken from cysteine to phenylalanine, the CDR3 has 15 residues. Left in the record is the CDR3 DNA by itself, 45 bases read in frame from the first base. Naive CD8 T cell libraries were made from around 18,000 to 910,000 sorted cells using 10%, 30% or 50% of purified RNA. Naive CD8 T cells, defined as CD8+CD4-CCR7+CD45RA+, were FACS-sorted into RLT Plus buffer on a BD FACSAria II. To test detection sensitivity, Jurkat RNA equivalent to about eleven TCR copies was spiked into samples of roughly 18,000-1,100,000 naive CD8 T cells. Enrichment of CD8 T cells was done with RosetteSep CD8+ T Cell Enrichment Cocktail plus Ficoll-Paque, and ACK red cell lysis came afterward. To prepare the library, PCR was applied. Sequencing took place on an Illumina HiSeq 4000. Preparation of bulk TCR libraries followed a previously described approach, with the TCR primers listed in Table S5. Total RNA was purified with the Qiagen AllPrep DNA/RNA kit. Before analysis, reads from multiple sequencing runs of the same library were pooled. In the paper's pipeline: Reads were retained only if the reads had an exact TCR constant sequence, and the retained reads were trimmed to 150 nt and grouped according to their 12-nt molecular barcodes. Within each barcode group, reads were sub-clustered at a 15% Levenshtein threshold, and quality-weighted consensus sequences were built per RNA molecule. Non-functional sequences were discarded, and so were lower-count sequences lying one edit away from another sequence. Based on fitting two negative binomial distributions, any barcode sub-cluster with under 20% of the maximum read count was discarded. Clones were called with MiXCR by TCRdb after fastp trimmed the public reads at Q25, and only in-frame beta chains were retained. Rows are combined by CDR3 protein, so each entry shows the most common genes and DNA. TCRdb's processing, not the authors' own work, is the source of the V and J calls. This sample comprises tens of thousands of distinct CDR3 sequences, approximately 18% of them detected only once. The ten biggest clones cover about 1.5% of the sample.

The table lists this clonotype with a few counts. Its antigen is currently not known. No per-base quality is available; no much larger clone lies one base away. The receptor chain draws on TRBV13 and TRBJ1-1, with a tentative D gene TRBD1 over 6 matching bases. Sequenced sample: naive CD8+ T cells from blood, with Jurkat cell RNA spiked in. Taken with the paper, the label for cell subset or site translates to: FACS-sorted CD8+CD4-CCR7+CD45RA+ naive T cells. The TCR originated in a human donor in good health. Some libraries in this study had Jurkat cell RNA spiked in. The CDR3 amino acid sequence is: CASSSRGLLGTEAFF. The nucleotide sequence is given as TGTGCCAGCAGCTCCCGGGGGCTTCTAGGCACTGAAGCTTTCTTT.